One and the same sample provided the 8 T cell receptor beta chains below, sequenced in a study of blood T cell repertoires in COVID-19. Some clones are missing from TCRdb's copy, which holds only in-frame ones; the method was immunoSEQ multiplex PCR. The table records just over 650,000 clones, 90% of them present only once. The sample taken for sequencing was peripheral blood. The receptors originated from a woman aged 18 to 35 with acute or convalescent COVID-19.

This clone was observed once. Other DNA sequences from this sample encode an identical CDR3 as well. The chain links TRBV7-2 to TRBJ1-5; unclear D gene. The CDR3 runs 14 residues. CDR1 SGHTA and CDR2 FQGNSA come from the germline V gene. V dropped 0 bases and J dropped 2 bases, with 5 bases sitting between them. The CDR3: CASSLAGGNQPQHF. CDR3 bases: TGTGCCAGCAGCTTAGCGGGAGGCAATCAGCCCCAGCATTTT.

V gene TRBV9 combines with J gene TRBJ2-7, with TRBD1 identical over 7 bases. CDR1 SGDLS and CDR2 YYNGEE come from the germline V gene. Trimming cost V 1 base and J 3 bases; bases outside gene matches: 7. The CDR3 contains 15 residues. CDR3 in amino acids: CASSVSGTDSYEQYF. CDR3 nucleotide sequence: TGTGCCAGCAGCGTAAGTGGGACAGATAGCTACGAGCAGTACTTC.

This rearrangement joins TRBV3-1 (or the pseudogene TRBV3-2) to TRBJ2-5, with 11 bases that match TRBD2. The germline gives CDR1 LGHDT, CDR2 YNNKEL (reference sequence). V was pared by 3 bases and J by 5 bases, with 5 bases of the junction left unmatched. The CDR3 length is 15 residues. DNA of the CDR3: TGTGCCAGCAGCCAGATGGGACTAGCGGTGGAGACCCAGTACTTC. Translating it yields CASSQMGLAVETQYF.

The chain is built from TRBV11-3 and TRBJ2-2, with D perhaps matching TRBD1 (6 bases). V lost 5 bases, J lost 3 bases, and 7 bases lay in between. Per the germline V gene, CDR1 is SGHNT and CDR2 is YENEEA. The CDR3 runs 13 residues. CDR3 bases: TGTGCCAGCAGCCCAGGGGACACCGGGGAGCTGTTTTTT. Translation: CASSPGDTGELFF.

The CDR3 is CASSSQGNLEAFF. The CDR3 region has the DNA TGTGCCAGCAGTTCACAGGGTAATCTTGAAGCTTTCTTT. The V gene is TRBV7-3, the J gene TRBJ1-1; perhaps TRBD1 as D (6 bases). Germline CDR1 and CDR2: SGHTA and FQGTGA. The CDR3 sequence is 13 residues long. Trimming stripped 6 bases from V and 7 bases from J, with 15 bases between.

This clone was recorded only once. CDR3 in amino acids: CASSPRTGGYTF. The DNA for the CDR3 is TGTGCCAGCTCACCCCGGACAGGTGGCTACACCTTC. The V call is TRBV18, the J call TRBJ1-2; TRBD1 aligns across 7 bases. The CDR3 runs 12 residues. CDR1 is KGHSH and CDR2 is LQKENI in the germline V gene. J lost 7 bases, V lost 3 bases, and 2 bases had no gene match. Based on the CDR3 plus reference TRBV18 and TRBJ1-2, the full variable domain is NAGVMQNPRHLVRRRGQEARLRCSPMKGHSHVYWYRQLPEEGLKFMVYLQKENIIDESGMPKERFSAEFPKEGPSILRIQQVVRGDSAAYFCASSPRTGGYTFGSGTRLTVV.

CDR3 sequence (DNA): TGCGCCAGAGACCCCCCCCTGCAGGGGGCACAAGAGACCCAGTACTTC. As protein: CARDPPLQGAQETQYF. The chain has TRBV5-1 and TRBJ2-5, with 8 bases identical to TRBD1. Germline V gene sequence: CDR1 SGHRS, CDR2 YFSETQ. V was clipped by 8 bases and J by 2 bases; unmatched bases: 14. The CDR3 contains 16 residues.

The V call is TRBV28, the J call TRBJ2-7, with TRBD1 matching over 7 bases. CDR1 MDHEN and CDR2 SYDVKM come from the germline V gene. With 5 bases clipped from V and 1 base from J, the junction kept 5 bases outside the gene matches. The CDR3 has 14 residues. The CDR3, as DNA: TGTGCCAGCAGTCCCGGGACAGCGTCCTACGAGCAGTACTTC. Encoded protein: CASSPGTASYEQYF.